This T cell receptor (beta chain) appears in the sequencing data of a study of Ad26.COV2.S vaccination and SARS-CoV-2 variants. Across the study: Ad26.COV2.S, an intramuscular injection, was given once or twice 56 days apart.

Generated by immunoSEQ multiplex PCR, the TCRdb table keeps only in-frame clones and is missing some. The table lists approximately 350,000 clones, around 87% of them singletons. Treatment defined: some 19 received Ad26.COV2.S at low or high dose, single or two shots; 5 received placebo; per-sample allocation not given. Vaccine and placebo recipients were sampled on day 63 after the first injection. An adult of 18-55 years in Boston served as donor. What was given as vaccine was an Ad26 vector encoding Wuhan-strain SARS-CoV-2 spike. The germline CDR1 and CDR2 sequences are SGHKS and YYEKEE (reference sequence). The length of the CDR3 is 16 residues. The junction had 6 bases not matched to a gene; V was cut back by 4 bases and J by 0 bases. With respect to this clone: Its antigen is currently unknown.

Study-wide results and limits: Overall T cell responses may have been underestimated by the analyses of TCR breadth and depth.

This sample comprised peripheral blood, obtained in a trial of Ad26.COV2.S vaccine versus placebo. The chain joins TRBV5-5 to TRBJ2-1, with 8 positions matching TRBD2. The clonotype originates from a person between 18 and 65 years old who received the Ad26.COV2.S COVID-19 vaccine or a placebo. The CDR3 DNA reads as TGTGCCAGCAGCCAAGTAGCGGGGCCCTCCTACAATGAGCAGTTCTTC. It is translated as CASSQVAGPSYNEQFF.